Below, one T cell receptor beta chain is given with its context. Germline CDR1 SGHRS, CDR2 YFSETQ. The V and J ends lost 0 bases and 1 base respectively, with 10 bases between them. CDR3 length: 15 amino acids. This sample stems from a study of T cells after yellow fever vaccination. TCRdb redid the calling of the 5' RACE reads with MiXCR, one entry per CDR3 protein. The table shows hundreds of thousands of distinct CDR3 sequences, with around 20% occurring only once. The sequences come from PBMCs, collected before the yellow fever booster vaccination. The receptor was isolated from a man between 18 and 35 years old who received the YFV17D yellow fever vaccine. The chain couples TRBV5-1 to TRBJ2-5; D might be TRBD1 (6 bases). CDR3 DNA: TGCGCCAGCAGCTTGGATGGACAGATCCAAGAGACCCAGTACTTC. This gives the protein CASSLDGQIQETQYF.